Below, 10 T cell receptor beta chains from the same sample are listed, as sequenced in a study of blood T cell repertoires in COVID-19. Measured with immunoSEQ multiplex PCR; TCRdb has only the in-frame clones, and not every one. The sample includes 250,000 to 350,000 clones, around 90% of them seen just once. The sequencing sample was made of PBMCs or T cells enriched from blood (not recorded which). These receptors all come from a man in his 60s who had recovered from COVID-19.

This clone was found once. V usage is TRBV12-3 or TRBV12-4 and J usage is TRBJ2-1, with a weak D call TRBD1 (5 bases). Trimming removed 6 bases from V and 2 bases from J, with 8 bases in between. This CDR3 contains 13 residues. The CDR3 sequence is CASSLDTYNEQFF. DNA for the CDR3: TGTGCCAGCAGCCTGGACACCTACAATGAGCAGTTCTTC.

In this sample, this clone turned up a few times. J is TRBJ2-5 and V is TRBV5-1; weak D call: TRBD2 (5 bases). The germline V gene encodes CDR1 SGHRS and CDR2 YFSETQ. The length of the CDR3 is 15 residues. V lost 1 base and J lost 3, with 13 bases in between. CDR3: CASSLPSVGKETQYF. The CDR3 nucleotides are TGCGCCAGCAGCTTGCCCTCAGTCGGGAAAGAGACCCAGTACTTC.

The J gene is TRBJ1-5, the V gene TRBV7-9; 9 bases fit TRBD1. Trimming took 3 bases from V and 6 from J; bases not matched to a gene: 6. The germline V gene has CDR1 SEHNR and CDR2 FQNEAQ (reference sequence). This CDR3 comprises 15 residues. The CDR3 loop is CASSLGQGQFQPQHF. As DNA, the CDR3 is TGTGCCAGCAGCTTGGGACAGGGCCAATTTCAGCCCCAGCATTTT.

This rearrangement joins TRBV2 to TRBJ2-5, with 10 nucleotides matching TRBD1. This CDR3 region has 16 residues. The germline CDR1 and CDR2 sequences are SNHLY and FYNNEI. Trimming cost V 6 bases and J 4 bases; bases outside gene matches: 11. CDR3 protein: CASRLDRGRFIETQYF. In nucleotides, the CDR3 is TGTGCCAGCAGACTCGACAGGGGGCGTTTTATAGAGACCCAGTACTTC.

The chain joins TRBV10-1 to TRBJ2-2; 8 bases are a match to TRBD2. The length of the CDR3 is 20 residues. The germline gives CDR1 WNHNN, CDR2 SYGVQD (reference sequence). V gave up 0 bases and J gave up 6 bases; unmatched junction bases: 18. The CDR3 DNA is TGCGCCAGCAGTGAGTCCACGCCGACCGGGACTAGAGAGTCCCCCGGGGAGCTGTTTTTT. Translating gives CASSESTPTGTRESPGELFF.

This sequence joins TRBV4-3 and TRBJ1-3; D remains unclear. The CDR3 is made up of 15 amino acids. Looked up from germline, CDR1 is LGHNA and CDR2 is YSLEER. Deletions cut 3 bases from V and 1 base from J, with 10 bases between. CDR3 sequence reads: CASSHVYQSGNTIYF. The CDR3 bases are TGCGCCAGCAGCCACGTTTATCAGTCTGGAAACACCATATATTTT.

The chain is built from TRBV7-8 and TRBJ1-1; D is unclear. The CDR3 spans 17 residues. Germline V gene lookup returns CDR1 SGHVS and CDR2 FQNEAQ. V lost 5 bases, J lost 1 base, and 20 bases lay in between. The CDR3 coding sequence is TGTGCCAGCAGCCCCAATGAGGTCCGGGAAAGGAACACTGAAGCTTTCTTT. As protein: CASSPNEVRERNTEAFF.

V and J are TRBV7-2 and TRBJ1-4; D is perhaps TRBD1 (5 bases). V shed 5 bases and J shed 3 bases, with 10 bases lying between them. The CDR3 covers 14 residues. Germline CDR1 SGHTA, CDR2 FQGNSA. The CDR3 loop is CASSPTGPNEKLFF. The CDR3 DNA is TGTGCCAGCAGCCCTACAGGACCTAATGAAAAACTGTTTTTT.

The chain couples TRBV7-9 to TRBJ1-6; D uncertain. CDR1 and CDR2 (germline): SEHNR, FQNEAQ (reference sequence). V was trimmed by 3 bases and J by 9 bases, leaving 12 bases between them. CDR3 length equals 14 residues. The CDR3: CASSFPDGSSPLHF. The CDR3 DNA reads as TGTGCCAGCAGCTTTCCTGACGGGAGTTCACCCCTCCACTTT.

The V call is TRBV6-5, the J call TRBJ2-1, with D tentatively TRBD1 (6 bases). Germline-derived CDR1 and CDR2 are MNHEY and SVGAGI. The CDR3 consists of 15 residues. The V end lost 6 bases, the J end lost 3 bases, and 15 bases lay between the germline ends. CDR3 nucleotides: TGTGCCAGCAGAAACTACGGGACAAGCTACAATGAGCAGTTCTTC. As protein: CASRNYGTSYNEQFF.